The clone carrying this T cell receptor (beta chain) has just one count. Method: immunoSEQ multiplex PCR; TCRdb's copy keeps in-frame clones and lacks some. The repertoire consists of approximately 28,000 clones, with roughly 87% occurring once and the leading ten covering less than 7.5%. The time point was: time of PML onset. At PML onset, T3 blood samples were taken. The source of the sample is a study of multiple sclerosis patients with progressive multifocal leukoencephalopathy. After removal of 4 bases from V and 4 bases from J, the junction contained 8 bases not matched to a gene. Germline V CDR1 and CDR2: SGHVS, FQNEAQ. The CDR3 consists of 15 residues.

Source: PBMCs, taken from a patient treated with natalizumab. V is TRBV7-8 and J is TRBJ2-3, with 7 bases fitting TRBD1. The receptor was isolated from a woman in her 40s with progressive multifocal leukoencephalopathy. The CDR3 DNA reads as TGTGCCAGCAGCTCGCACGGACAGGTGGCAGATACGCAGTATTTT. Amino acid sequence: CASSSHGQVADTQYF. The full variable domain, its missing parts supplied by reference TRBV7-8 and TRBJ2-3, is GAGVSQSPRYKVAKRGQDVALRCDPISGHVSLFWYQQALGQGPEFLTYFQNEAQLDKSGLPSDRFFAERPEGSVSTLKIQRTQQEDSAVYLCASSSHGQVADTQYFGPGTRLTVL.